This entry lists 13 T cell receptor beta chains sequenced from one sample in a study of blood T cell repertoires in COVID-19. Only in-frame clones appear in the TCRdb table, and some are missing; sequencing was by immunoSEQ multiplex PCR. The sample contains around 340,000 clones, 80% to 90% of which appear only once. Material: peripheral blood. All receptors come from a man between 25 and 39 years old with active or convalescent COVID-19.

This chain connects TRBV28 to TRBJ1-5, with TRBD1 as a possible D gene (6 bases). The CDR3 contains 12 residues. Trimming shortened V by 5 bases and J by 11 bases, and 13 bases separated the two germline ends. Per germline, CDR1 MDHEN and CDR2 SYDVKM. The CDR3 nucleotides are TGTGCCAGCAGTCTACAGGGCTTGGCCCAGCATTTT. Its protein is CASSLQGLAQHF.

The rearrangement links TRBV4-1 to TRBJ2-4; 13 bases are a match to TRBD2. Germline lookup yields CDR1 MGHRA and CDR2 YSYEKL. This CDR3 contains 18 residues. The V segment lost 5 bases and the J segment 3 bases; nucleotides outside the gene matches: 10. The CDR3 bases are TGCGCCAGCAGCTGGGGACTAGCGGGGCTACTTGACAAAAACATTCAGTACTTC. It translates to CASSWGLAGLLDKNIQYF.

The genes are TRBV2 and TRBJ1-6; D is possibly TRBD1 (5 bases). Germline V gene lookup returns CDR1 SNHLY and CDR2 FYNNEI. Trimming took off 2 bases at V and 10 bases at J, with 6 bases between the two ends. This CDR3 comprises 12 residues. CDR3 in DNA: TGTGCCAGCAGTGAATGGGGCTCACCCCTCCACTTT. Translating gives CASSEWGSPLHF.

The V and J genes are TRBV4-3 and TRBJ2-1, with D maybe TRBD2 (6 bases). The ends were cut back, 0 bases at V and 7 bases at J, with 13 bases in the middle. CDR1 LGHNA and CDR2 YSLEER come from the germline V gene. The CDR3 sequence is 15 residues long. The CDR3 DNA reads TGCGCCAGCAGCCAAGAAAGGGACTGGCGTAATGAGCAGTTCTTC. Translating it yields CASSQERDWRNEQFF.

This rearrangement joins TRBV2 to TRBJ2-5, with a possible D match to TRBD1 (5 bases). The CDR3 sequence is 15 residues long. V gave up 6 bases and J gave up 2 bases, with 16 bases separating them. Germline-derived CDR1 and CDR2 are SNHLY and FYNNEI. CDR3 DNA: TGTGCCAGCAGGGCAGAGACAGCTACTCAAGAGACCCAGTACTTC. It translates to CASRAETATQETQYF.

This chain connects TRBV10-3 to TRBJ2-7; 10 positions agree with TRBD2. This CDR3 has 16 amino acids. Germline loops: CDR1 ENHRY, CDR2 SYGVKD. Trimming cost V 0 bases and J 6 bases; bases outside gene matches: 8. CDR3 amino acids: CAISESWLAGASEQYF. The CDR3 region has the DNA TGTGCCATCAGTGAGTCTTGGCTAGCGGGAGCGAGCGAGCAGTACTTC.

The chain joins TRBV18 to TRBJ2-2; the match to TRBD1 covers 8 bases. There are 16 residues in the CDR3. CDR1 and CDR2 (germline): KGHSH, LQKENI. V was clipped by 2 bases and J by 5 bases; unmatched bases: 7. CDR3 nucleotide sequence: TGTGCCAGCTCACCAAGGACAGGGCTAAATACCGGGGAGCTGTTTTTT. Encoded protein: CASSPRTGLNTGELFF.

V is TRBV28 and J is TRBJ1-3, with D perhaps matching TRBD1 (6 bases). This CDR3 has 13 amino acids. Trimming took off 7 bases at V and 4 bases at J, with 11 bases between the two ends. In germline, CDR1 is MDHEN, CDR2 SYDVKM. As DNA, the CDR3 is TGTGCCAGCACCGGGACACCCGGAAACACCATATATTTT. The encoded protein is CASTGTPGNTIYF. The full variable domain, its missing parts supplied by reference TRBV28 and TRBJ1-3, is DVKVTQSSRYLVKRTGEKVFLECVQDMDHENMFWYRQDPGLGLRLIYFSYDVKMKEKGDIPEGYSVSREKKERFSLILESASTNQTSMYLCASTGTPGNTIYFGEGSWLTVV.

The V call is TRBV7-9, the J call TRBJ1-3; D unresolved. The germline V gene has CDR1 SEHNR and CDR2 FQNEAQ (reference sequence). Trimming took 3 bases from V and 0 from J, leaving 9 bases between them. There are 15 residues in the CDR3. The CDR3 is CASSFTFRSGNTIYF. The CDR3 region has the DNA TGTGCCAGCAGCTTTACATTTCGCTCTGGAAACACCATATATTTT.

This clone was picked up one time. The chain uses TRBV15 and TRBJ2-2, with D possibly TRBD2 on 6 matching bases. Germline CDR1 is LNHNV and CDR2 is YYDKDF (reference sequence). The CDR3 runs 15 residues. The germline V and J ends were trimmed by 4 bases and 6 bases, with 15 bases remaining between them. CDR3 bases: TGTGCCACCAGCACTCGGAGGGGCGCAGCCGGGGAGCTGTTTTTT. This encodes CATSTRRGAAGELFF. Full variable domain (remainder filled in from reference TRBV15 and TRBJ2-2): DAMVIQNPRYQVTQFGKPVTLSCSQTLNHNVMYWYQQKSSQAPKLLFHYYDKDFNNEADTPDNFQSRRPNTSFCFLDIRSPGLGDTAMYLCATSTRRGAAGELFFGEGSRLTVL.

CDR3 bases: TGTGCCAGCAGCGGACCGGGACAGGGGGCGCAACTGCCCTACAATGAGCAGTTCTTC. It codes for CASSGPGQGAQLPYNEQFF. This rearrangement joins TRBV9 to TRBJ2-1, with 12 bases fitting TRBD1. The V and J ends lost 3 bases and 2 bases, in that order; junction bases with no gene match: 12. The CDR3 spans 19 residues. Per the germline V gene, CDR1 is SGDLS and CDR2 is YYNGEE.

This chain joins TRBV24-1 and TRBJ1-2; 7 positions agree with TRBD1. Germline V lookup: CDR1 KGHDR, CDR2 SFDVKD. Trimming took 2 bases from V and 2 from J; bases not matched to a gene: 22. This CDR3 is 21 amino acids long. CDR3 DNA: TGTGCCACCAGTGATTCGCCCAGACAGGGATTGATGGGGCTTGGCAACTATGGCTACACCTTC. This encodes CATSDSPRQGLMGLGNYGYTF.

This chain links TRBV7-9 with TRBJ1-2, with unresolved D. Germline values: CDR1 SEHNR, CDR2 FQNEAQ (reference sequence). Trimming took off 7 bases at V and 6 bases at J, with 15 bases between the two ends. The CDR3 loop spans 13 amino acids. The CDR3 DNA reads as TGTGCCAGCACCCGTGAGTCGGAGGATGGCTACACCTTC. Its protein product is CASTRESEDGYTF.